The 11 T cell receptor beta chains below were found in one sample sequenced in a study of blood T cell repertoires in COVID-19. Measured with immunoSEQ multiplex PCR; TCRdb has only the in-frame clones, and not every one. The sample lists fewer than 300,000 clones, over 75% seen once, with approximately 10% in the top ten. Sequencing input: peripheral blood. These receptors were taken from a man in his fifties or sixties with COVID-19, enrolled during active disease.

The chain carries TRBV11-2 and TRBJ1-2; 10 bases map to TRBD1. This CDR3 has 15 residues. Germline V CDR1 and CDR2: SGHAT, FQNNGV. The V gene end was trimmed by 5 bases and the J gene end by 2 bases; junction bases not matched to a gene: 5. CDR3 amino acids: CASSPGTGANYGYTF. As DNA, the CDR3 is TGTGCCAGCAGCCCGGGGACAGGGGCCAACTATGGCTACACCTTC.

V usage is TRBV29-1 and J usage is TRBJ1-4, with TRBD1 identical over 9 bases. The germline CDR1 and CDR2 sequences are SQVTM and ANQGSEA. This CDR3 has 13 amino acids. Trimming at V came to 6 bases and at J to 7 bases, leaving 6 bases not matched to a gene. The CDR3 protein is CSVGTGSVEKLFF. CDR3 sequence (DNA): TGCAGCGTGGGGACAGGGTCGGTTGAAAAACTGTTTTTT.

This clone was detected once. This chain joins TRBV28 and TRBJ1-5, with 10 bases lining up with TRBD1. The length of the CDR3 is 16 residues. Germline loops: CDR1 MDHEN, CDR2 SYDVKM. V trimming: 8 bases; J trimming: 3 bases; junction bases outside the gene matches: 10. The CDR3 reads CASYQGQGIPNQPQHF. DNA of the CDR3: TGTGCCAGCTATCAGGGACAGGGGATCCCCAATCAGCCCCAGCATTTT.

V usage is TRBV6-1 and J usage is TRBJ2-5; TRBD2 agrees at 10 bases. The CDR3 is 17 residues long. CDR1 and CDR2 (germline): MNHNS, SASEGT. Germline trimming cut 2 bases from V and 5 bases from J; bases unmatched to any gene: 11. The CDR3 here is CASSEKVAGGRRETQYF. As DNA, the CDR3 is TGTGCCAGCAGTGAAAAGGTAGCGGGGGGACGCCGGGAGACCCAGTACTTC.

The rearrangement uses TRBV28 and TRBJ1-6; perhaps TRBD1 as D (6 bases). V shed 2 bases and J shed 9 bases, with 14 bases lying between them. This CDR3 has 15 residues. CDR1 MDHEN and CDR2 SYDVKM come from the germline V gene. As DNA, the CDR3 is TGTGCCAGCAGTTTAGGGAGGGGGTTTAGTTCACCCCTCCACTTT. Translation gives CASSLGRGFSSPLHF.

This clone was observed a handful of times. The V call is TRBV19, the J call TRBJ1-1, with D possibly being TRBD1 (6 bases). CDR1 is LNHDA and CDR2 is SQIVND in the germline V gene (reference sequence). The CDR3 loop spans 14 amino acids. V was cut by 3 bases and J by 5 bases, with 13 bases left in between. CDR3 DNA sequence: TGTGCCAGTAGTATCCAGGGGCGGAGAACTGAAGCTTTCTTT. Protein product: CASSIQGRRTEAFF. The entire variable domain, with the rest obtained from reference TRBV19 and TRBJ1-1, is as follows: DGGITQSPKYLFRKEGQNVTLSCEQNLNHDAMYWYRQDPGQGLRLIYYSQIVNDFQKGDIAEGYSVSREKKESFPLTVTSAQKNPTAFYLCASSIQGRRTEAFFGQGTRLTVV.

The chain recombines TRBV6-2 or TRBV6-3 with TRBJ2-2, with 7 bases fitting TRBD2. This CDR3 has 17 amino acids. Germline V gene data show CDR1 as MNHEY and CDR2 as SVGEGT. With 6 bases clipped from V and 2 bases from J, the junction kept 12 bases outside the gene matches. CDR3 protein: CASSPPIAGYNTGELFF. The CDR3 DNA reads TGTGCCAGCAGCCCCCCTATAGCGGGCTACAACACCGGGGAGCTGTTTTTT.

The chain links TRBV19 to TRBJ1-5, with TRBD1 matching 7 bases. There are 16 residues in the CDR3. Germline lookup yields CDR1 LNHDA and CDR2 SQIVND (reference sequence). V was pared by 3 bases and J by 6 bases, with 11 bases of the junction left unmatched. The CDR3 region is CASSIEPGQFGQPQHF. The CDR3, as DNA: TGTGCCAGTAGTATTGAACCGGGACAGTTCGGTCAGCCCCAGCATTTT.

This chain connects TRBV15 to TRBJ2-3, with D possibly matching TRBD2 (6 bases). With 1 base removed from V and 2 bases from J, the gap between germline ends came to 10 bases. The germline CDR1 and CDR2 sequences are LNHNV and YYDKDF (reference sequence). The length of the CDR3 is 15 residues. CDR3 sequence (DNA): TGTGCCACCAGCAGAGTGGACTATTCCACAGATACGCAGTATTTT. It codes for CATSRVDYSTDTQYF.

The rearrangement uses TRBV4-1 and TRBJ2-5; 9 bases are shared with TRBD1. The CDR3 has 15 amino acids. The V gene end was trimmed by 4 bases and the J gene end by 5 bases; junction bases not matched to a gene: 8. The germline V gene has CDR1 MGHRA and CDR2 YSYEKL. The DNA of the CDR3 is TGCGCCAGCAGCCTAGTACAGGGGGCTCAGGAGACCCAGTACTTC. Its translation: CASSLVQGAQETQYF.

The chain employs TRBV7-3 and TRBJ2-1; 7 bases fit TRBD1. This CDR3 spans 14 amino acids. Germline values: CDR1 SGHTA, CDR2 FQGTGA. V lost 5 bases and J lost 1; bases outside the gene matches: 2. The DNA of the CDR3 is TGTGCCAGCAGCCCACAGGGGTCCTACAATGAGCAGTTCTTC. Amino acid sequence: CASSPQGSYNEQFF.